This T cell receptor (beta chain) stems from a study of PD-1 blockade in classical Hodgkin lymphoma. Overall study: Each patient was given nivolumab 3 mg/kg through a vein every 2 weeks. Broader study findings: Newly diagnosed patients were reported to start with lower TCR diversity than healthy donors. For complete responders, baseline diversity was comparable to that of newly diagnosed patients. By C4D1, CD4+ diversity increased significantly, especially in complete responders.

Assay: immunoSEQ multiplex PCR; the TCRdb copy retains only in-frame clones and omits some. The table records roughly 34,000 clones, less than 85% of them present only once. As for this clone: What it binds is unknown.

After removal of 1 base from V and 0 bases from J, the junction contained 2 bases not matched to a gene. The CDR3 extends over 16 amino acids. In germline, CDR1 is LNHDA, CDR2 SQIVND (reference sequence). Patients all relapsed after autologous stem cell transplantation, and there was variation in brentuximab vedotin exposure. The clonotype was recovered from a human donor with classical Hodgkin lymphoma. The V and J genes are TRBV19 and TRBJ1-5; TRBD1 aligns across 8 bases. Sequencing used peripheral blood mononuclear cells (PBMCs), obtained before the second cycle of nivolumab. As DNA, the CDR3 is TGTGCCAGTAGTATAGCTACAGGGGGTAGCAATCAGCCCCAGCATTTT. Its protein is CASSIATGGSNQPQHF. The full variable domain, rest sourced from reference TRBV19 and TRBJ1-5, is DGGITQSPKYLFRKEGQNVTLSCEQNLNHDAMYWYRQDPGQGLRLIYYSQIVNDFQKGDIAEGYSVSREKKESFPLTVTSAQKNPTAFYLCASSIATGGSNQPQHFGDGTRLSIL.